These 28 T cell receptor beta chains originate from one sample sequenced in a study of shared clonotypes between healthy human individuals. Data came from immunoSEQ multiplex PCR; TCRdb stores just in-frame clones and leaves some out. The table has around 2,000,000 clones, 85% to 95% seen once. The sample taken for sequencing was naive CD4+ T cells sorted from blood. The subset: CD45RA+ positively selected. Every receptor here comes from a man aged 18 to 29 in good health.

The CDR3: CASSIHTDTQYF. The DNA for the CDR3 is TGTGCCAGTAGTATACACACAGATACGCAGTATTTT. V is TRBV19 and J is TRBJ2-3; D gene uncertain. Germline CDR1 is LNHDA and CDR2 is SQIVND (reference sequence). V was pared by 2 bases and J by 2 bases, with 2 bases between. The CDR3 is 12 residues long.

A remark on this clone: The same CDR3 can be traced to other DNA sequences in this sample. J is TRBJ2-7 and V is TRBV5-1; D is perhaps TRBD1 (6 bases). Germline V CDR1 and CDR2: SGHRS, YFSETQ. Trimming stripped 6 bases from V and 3 bases from J, with 16 bases between. This CDR3 region has 14 residues. The CDR3 reads CASTLGGEGYEQYF. The CDR3 DNA reads as TGCGCCAGCACCTTAGGGGGAGAGGGCTACGAGCAGTACTTC.

The J gene is TRBJ1-5, the V gene TRBV7-8; 8 bases align to TRBD1. Trimming at V came to 5 bases and at J to 5 bases, leaving 8 bases not matched to a gene. Germline assignment: CDR1 SGHVS and CDR2 FQNEAQ. The CDR3 has 15 amino acids. This CDR3 is CASSQAGTGYQPQHF. The CDR3, as DNA: TGTGCCAGCAGCCAGGCCGGGACAGGTTATCAGCCCCAGCATTTT.

On this clone: A junction end diverges from the germline sequence, so it may reflect a read error. V is TRBV28 and J is TRBJ2-5, with D tentatively TRBD2 (6 bases). This CDR3 comprises 12 residues. Looked up from germline, CDR1 is MDHEN and CDR2 is SYDVKM. As DNA, the CDR3 is TGTGCCAGCAGTTTCCGGAGGGAGACCCGGTACTTC. It translates to CASSFRRETRYF. Filled out from reference TRBV28 and TRBJ2-5, the complete variable domain reads DVKVTQSSRYLVKRTGEKVFLECVQDMDHENMFWYRQDPGLGLRLIYFSYDVKMKEKGDIPEGYSVSREKKERFSLILESASTNQTSMYLCASSFRRETRYFGPGTRLLVL.

The rearrangement uses TRBV30 and TRBJ1-6; possibly TRBD1 for D (5 bases). The CDR3 totals 14 residues. V was shortened by 3 bases and J by 3 bases, with 9 bases between the two germline ends. In germline, CDR1 is GTSNPN, CDR2 SVGIG (reference sequence). Here the CDR3 reads CAWRGQGYNSPLHF. Here the CDR3 DNA reads TGTGCCTGGAGGGGGCAGGGCTATAATTCACCCCTCCACTTT.

V is TRBV5-6 and J is TRBJ1-6, with D hard to call. This CDR3 is 16 amino acids long. CDR1 and CDR2 (germline): SGHDT, YYEEEE. V was clipped by 0 bases and J by 10 bases, with 17 bases between them. CDR3 residues: CASSLVTRTARSPLHF. CDR3 nucleotides: TGTGCCAGCAGCTTGGTCACTCGGACGGCGAGATCACCCCTCCACTTT.

The gene calls are TRBV7-9 and TRBJ2-7; a possible D gene is TRBD2 (6 bases). The CDR3 totals 14 residues. V gave up 4 bases and J gave up 5 bases, with 15 bases separating them. Looked up from germline, CDR1 is SEHNR and CDR2 is FQNEAQ (reference sequence). The CDR3 region has the DNA TGTGCCAGCAGCTCGACCGGGGGAATCCACGAGCAGTACTTC. This sequence encodes CASSSTGGIHEQYF.

This chain joins TRBV10-2 and TRBJ1-3; no clear D. This CDR3 is 15 amino acids long. With 6 bases removed from V and 0 bases from J, the gap between germline ends came to 12 bases. CDR1 is WSHSY, CDR2 SAAADI, per germline. CDR3 residues: CASSGVLSSGNTIYF. CDR3 bases: TGCGCCAGCAGCGGGGTCCTGAGCTCTGGAAACACCATATATTTT.

The chain recombines TRBV6-6 with TRBJ2-5; unclear D gene. This CDR3 region has 14 residues. Germline CDR1 MNHNY, CDR2 SVGAGI (reference sequence). V shed 10 bases and J shed 1 base, with 16 bases lying between them. CDR3 sequence (DNA): TGTGCCACCAGCTCCGCTGATGTCCAAGAGACCCAGTACTTC. Its translation is CATSSADVQETQYF.

This chain links TRBV10-3 with TRBJ2-3; TRBD2 aligns across 11 bases. Unmatched junction bases numbered 4, after V lost 6 bases and J lost 2 bases. CDR1 and CDR2 (germline): ENHRY, SYGVKD. The CDR3 extends over 15 amino acids. CDR3 amino acids: CAIRPGLAATDTQYF. The CDR3 region has the DNA TGTGCCATCAGACCGGGACTAGCGGCCACAGATACGCAGTATTTT.

The chain employs TRBV27 and TRBJ2-5; 9 bases fit TRBD2. Germline CDR1 MNHEY, CDR2 SMNVEV (reference sequence). Trimming took 9 bases from V and 1 from J; bases not matched to a gene: 12. The CDR3 spans 16 residues. CDR3 residues: CASRTLRGGVQETQYF. CDR3 bases: TGTGCCAGTAGGACCCTCCGCGGGGGGGTCCAAGAGACCCAGTACTTC.

V gene TRBV18 combines with J gene TRBJ1-1, with no clear D. The germline V gene encodes CDR1 KGHSH and CDR2 LQKENI. Trimming shortened V by 6 bases and J by 1 base, and 6 bases separated the two germline ends. The length of the CDR3 is 12 residues. CDR3 residues: CASSKPNTEAFF. CDR3 sequence (DNA): TGTGCCAGCTCGAAGCCGAACACTGAAGCTTTCTTT. Supplemented by reference TRBV18 and TRBJ1-1, the full variable domain reads NAGVMQNPRHLVRRRGQEARLRCSPMKGHSHVYWYRQLPEEGLKFMVYLQKENIIDESGMPKERFSAEFPKEGPSILRIQQVVRGDSAAYFCASSKPNTEAFFGQGTRLTVV.

The chain couples TRBV7-2 to TRBJ2-7; D is undetermined. The V end lost 9 bases, the J end lost 3 bases, and 18 bases lay between the germline ends. The germline CDR1 and CDR2 sequences are SGHTA and FQGNSA. CDR3 length: 14 residues. CDR3 in amino acids: CARPPYPNRYEQYF. The DNA of the CDR3 is TGTGCCAGACCCCCATACCCCAACCGCTACGAGCAGTACTTC.

The V and J genes are TRBV13 and TRBJ2-3; D is uncertain. The CDR3 length is 13 residues. V lost 5 bases to trimming and J lost 2 bases, with 8 bases between them. The germline gives CDR1 PRHDT, CDR2 FYEKMQ (reference sequence). The CDR3 DNA follows: TGTGCCAGCAGCCAGCTTTACACAGATACGCAGTATTTT. Translating gives CASSQLYTDTQYF.

The gene calls are TRBV30 and TRBJ2-7, with TRBD1 as a possible D gene (6 bases). V lost 8 bases to trimming and J lost 4 bases, with 15 bases between them. CDR1 is GTSNPN, CDR2 SVGIG, per germline (reference sequence). This CDR3 contains 12 residues. CDR3 DNA sequence: TGTGCCGGGGGCAGGGTACCTTACGAGCAGTACTTC. Translating it yields CAGGRVPYEQYF.

The V call is TRBV6-5, the J call TRBJ2-5, with 13 bases aligning to TRBD2. This CDR3 is 15 amino acids long. V trimming: 5 bases; J trimming: 6 bases; junction bases outside the gene matches: 6. In germline, CDR1 is MNHEY, CDR2 SVGAGI. This CDR3 is CASSHGTSGIKTQYF. CDR3 in DNA: TGTGCCAGCAGTCATGGGACTAGCGGGATTAAGACCCAGTACTTC.

V is TRBV10-3 and J is TRBJ2-3; 11 positions match TRBD2. This CDR3 has 14 amino acids. V shed 10 bases, J shed 6 bases, and the junction held 9 bases outside the gene matches. Germline lookup yields CDR1 ENHRY and CDR2 SYGVKD. The CDR3: CATRAGLAVDTQYF. DNA of the CDR3: TGTGCCACCCGCGCGGGACTAGCGGTTGATACGCAGTATTTT.

The rearrangement joins TRBV18 to TRBJ1-2, with D hard to call. In germline, CDR1 is KGHSH, CDR2 LQKENI. V shed 2 bases and J shed 2 bases, with 9 bases lying between them. The CDR3 is made up of 14 amino acids. CDR3 amino acids: CASSPNSPNYGYTF. The CDR3 coding sequence is TGTGCCAGCTCACCAAACAGTCCCAACTATGGCTACACCTTC.

The J gene is TRBJ1-5, the V gene TRBV28, with 8 positions matching TRBD1. Germline V gene data show CDR1 as MDHEN and CDR2 as SYDVKM. The CDR3 is made up of 16 amino acids. V lost 5 bases, J lost 2 bases, and 8 bases stayed unmatched. The CDR3 loop reads CASSTIGQGGNQPQHF. In DNA, the CDR3 is TGTGCCAGCAGTACAATTGGACAGGGAGGCAATCAGCCCCAGCATTTT.

The rearrangement links TRBV29-1 to TRBJ1-1; 8 bases are shared with TRBD1. There are 13 residues in the CDR3. Germline CDR1 reads SQVTM; CDR2 reads ANQGSEA. Unmatched junction bases numbered 8, after V lost 8 bases and J lost 3 bases. As DNA, the CDR3 is TGCAGCATCTGGACAGGGACTTACACTGAAGCTTTCTTT. It translates to CSIWTGTYTEAFF.

The V call is TRBV5-1, the J call TRBJ1-1; perhaps TRBD1 as D (5 bases). This CDR3 is 14 amino acids long. The germline V and J ends were trimmed by 0 bases and 6 bases, with 12 bases remaining between them. Germline V gives CDR1 SGHRS, CDR2 YFSETQ. CDR3 sequence (DNA): TGCGCCAGCAGCTTGGGGCAGGGACTGTCTGAAGCTTTCTTT. Protein sequence: CASSLGQGLSEAFF.

This clone was detected once. The gene calls are TRBV28 and TRBJ1-1; a possible D gene is TRBD1 (5 bases). CDR1 MDHEN and CDR2 SYDVKM come from the germline V gene. CDR3 length equals 18 residues. Trimming left V 4 bases short and J 1 base short, with 22 bases between. The DNA of the CDR3 is TGTGCCAGCAGTTCCGCCTGGGGACTAGGTGTAAAGAACACTGAAGCTTTCTTT. Encoded protein: CASSSAWGLGVKNTEAFF.

The rearrangement links TRBV6-5 to TRBJ2-7, with D maybe TRBD1 (7 bases). CDR1 is MNHEY, CDR2 SVGAGI, per germline. CDR3 length: 14 amino acids. The V end lost 7 bases, the J end lost 11 bases, and 24 bases lay between the germline ends. The CDR3 nucleotides are TGTGCCAGCATTTCAGGGGGACTCTCTGGAGAGAAGTACTTC. This translates into CASISGGLSGEKYF.

The chain has TRBV7-9 and TRBJ1-1, with a possible D match to TRBD1 (5 bases). This CDR3 comprises 17 residues. V was pared by 4 bases and J by 5 bases, with 23 bases between. The germline gives CDR1 SEHNR, CDR2 FQNEAQ (reference sequence). For the CDR3, the DNA is TGTGCCAGCAGCTCCCCGTCGGGGGAGTGGGGAGGGACTGAAGCTTTCTTT. Its protein is CASSSPSGEWGGTEAFF.

The V and J genes are TRBV11-2 and TRBJ1-5, with TRBD1 as a possible D gene (5 bases). CDR3 length: 15 amino acids. Germline V gene lookup returns CDR1 SGHAT and CDR2 FQNNGV. Trimming pared 0 bases from V and 3 bases from J, leaving 9 bases between. The CDR3 nucleotides read TGTGCCAGCAGCTTAGAACGGACAAACAATCAGCCCCAGCATTTT. The encoded protein is CASSLERTNNQPQHF.

This chain joins TRBV19 and TRBJ1-1, with 7 bases identical to TRBD1. J gave up 1 base and V 6 bases, and 11 bases lay outside the gene matches. The length of the CDR3 is 16 residues. Germline-derived CDR1 and CDR2 are LNHDA and SQIVND (reference sequence). The CDR3 coding sequence is TGTGCCAGTAGGATATCGACAGGGAGGGGGAACACTGAAGCTTTCTTT. This encodes CASRISTGRGNTEAFF.

The chain joins TRBV28 to TRBJ1-4, with a tentative D call TRBD1 (6 bases). CDR1 and CDR2 from the germline V gene are MDHEN and SYDVKM. The germline V and J ends were trimmed by 5 bases and 3 bases, with 16 bases remaining between them. The CDR3 is 16 amino acids. DNA for the CDR3: TGTGCCAGCAGTGCGGGACACGTTCCTTCTAATGAAAAACTGTTTTTT. Its translation is CASSAGHVPSNEKLFF. Combining the CDR3 with reference TRBV28 and TRBJ1-4 gives the whole variable domain DVKVTQSSRYLVKRTGEKVFLECVQDMDHENMFWYRQDPGLGLRLIYFSYDVKMKEKGDIPEGYSVSREKKERFSLILESASTNQTSMYLCASSAGHVPSNEKLFFGSGTQLSVL.

This clone has only one observation. This chain connects TRBV21-1 to TRBJ2-1. TRBV21-1 is labeled a pseudogene. The CDR3 is made up of 11 amino acids. CDR3 sequence: CASSKGLSPFF. In nucleotides, the CDR3 is TGTGCCAGCAGCAAAGGCCTCAGCCCGTTCTTC.